This TCR beta chain was found in a study of blood T cell repertoires in COVID-19. For the study at large: Italy, Spain and the United States were the sources of the convalescent and acute COVID-19 samples. T cells, B-cell-depleted T cells, or PBMCs provided the cDNA or gDNA that served as material.

CDR1 and CDR2 (germline): SGHRS, YFSETQ. The CDR3 covers 14 residues. Deletions cut 4 bases from V and 4 bases from J, with 14 bases between. Authors' methods: Amplification of reference gene primers provided the estimated nucleated cell counts. Some clones are missing from TCRdb's copy, which holds only in-frame ones; the method was immunoSEQ multiplex PCR. D and trimming were read from the DNA, whereas the V and J calls and clone size are those reported in that table. The table has approximately 210,000 clones, just over 85% seen once. This sequence was found in a man younger than 40 who had recovered from COVID-19. The rearrangement links TRBV5-1 to TRBJ2-5; a possible D gene is TRBD2 (7 bases). The sequenced material came from peripheral blood. DNA for the CDR3: TGCGCCAGCAGCCCCGGGGGGCCTGTAGAGACCCAGTACTTC. Amino acid sequence: CASSPGGPVETQYF.